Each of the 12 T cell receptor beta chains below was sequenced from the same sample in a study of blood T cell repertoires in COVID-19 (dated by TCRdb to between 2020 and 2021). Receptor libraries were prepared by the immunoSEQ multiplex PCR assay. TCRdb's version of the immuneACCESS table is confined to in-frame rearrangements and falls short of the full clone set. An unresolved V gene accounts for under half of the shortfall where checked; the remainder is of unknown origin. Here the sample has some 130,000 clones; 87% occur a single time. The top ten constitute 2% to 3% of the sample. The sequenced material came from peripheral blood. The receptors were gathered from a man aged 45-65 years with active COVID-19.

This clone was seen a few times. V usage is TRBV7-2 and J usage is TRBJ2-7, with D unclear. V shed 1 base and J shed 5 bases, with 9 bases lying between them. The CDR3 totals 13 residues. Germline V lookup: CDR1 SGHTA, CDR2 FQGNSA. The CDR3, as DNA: TGTGCCAGCAGCTTAGGGCCGCCCAACGAGCAGTACTTC. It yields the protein CASSLGPPNEQYF.

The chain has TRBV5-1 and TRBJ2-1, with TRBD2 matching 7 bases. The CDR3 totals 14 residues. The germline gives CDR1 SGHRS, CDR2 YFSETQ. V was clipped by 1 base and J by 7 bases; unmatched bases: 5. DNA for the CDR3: TGCGCCAGCAGCTTGTTAGACGGGGGGAATGAGCAGTTCTTC. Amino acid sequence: CASSLLDGGNEQFF.

CDR3 sequence: CASSPGQLETQYF. The CDR3 coding sequence is TGTGCCAGTAGTCCGGGACAGCTGGAGACCCAGTACTTC. This chain joins TRBV19 and TRBJ2-5; TRBD1 matches at 7 bases. The J segment lost 5 bases and the V segment lost 5 bases, leaving 5 bases of the junction unmatched. Germline values: CDR1 LNHDA, CDR2 SQIVND (reference sequence). This CDR3 has 13 amino acids.

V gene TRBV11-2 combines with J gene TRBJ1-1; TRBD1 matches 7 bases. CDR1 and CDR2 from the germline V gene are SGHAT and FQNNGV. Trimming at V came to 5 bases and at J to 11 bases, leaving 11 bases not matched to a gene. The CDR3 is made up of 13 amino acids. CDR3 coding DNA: TGTGCCAGCAGCGCCTACCCACCCAGGGGGGCTTTCTTT. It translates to CASSAYPPRGAFF.

This CDR3 reads CASRTDFTGEAFF. The CDR3 nucleotides are TGTGCCAGCAGGACAGATTTTACGGGTGAAGCTTTCTTT. V usage is TRBV2 and J usage is TRBJ1-1, with D possibly being TRBD1 (5 bases). There are 13 residues in the CDR3. Deletions cut 6 bases from V and 7 bases from J, with 15 bases between. CDR1 and CDR2 from the germline V gene are SNHLY and FYNNEI. Combining the CDR3 with reference TRBV2 and TRBJ1-1 gives the whole variable domain EPEVTQTPSHQVTQMGQEVILRCVPISNHLYFYWYRQILGQKVEFLVSFYNNEISEKSEIFDDQFSVERPDGSNFTLKIRSTKLEDSAMYFCASRTDFTGEAFFGQGTRLTVV.

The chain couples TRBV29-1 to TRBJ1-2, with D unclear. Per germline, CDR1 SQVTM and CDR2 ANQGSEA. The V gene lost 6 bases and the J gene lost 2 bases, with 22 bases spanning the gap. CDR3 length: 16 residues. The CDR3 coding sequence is TGCAGCGTCGTTGGGGAGGGTCCCCACTGGAACTATGGCTACACCTTC. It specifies CSVVGEGPHWNYGYTF.

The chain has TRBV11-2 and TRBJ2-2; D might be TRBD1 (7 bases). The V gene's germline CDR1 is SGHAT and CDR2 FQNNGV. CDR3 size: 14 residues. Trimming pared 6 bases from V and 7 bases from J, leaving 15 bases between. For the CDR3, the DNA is TGTGCCAGCAGGCCAGGAGGGGGCTACGGGGAGCTGTTTTTT. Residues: CASRPGGGYGELFF.

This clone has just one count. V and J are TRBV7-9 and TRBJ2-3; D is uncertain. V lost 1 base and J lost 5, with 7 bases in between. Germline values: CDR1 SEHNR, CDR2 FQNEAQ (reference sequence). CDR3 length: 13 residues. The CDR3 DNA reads TGTGCCAGCAGCTTAGGAGAGGTAGATACGCAGTATTTT. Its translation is CASSLGEVDTQYF.

The DNA of the CDR3 is TGTGCCAGCAGTTACGACAGGACGGGCTCACCCCTCCACTTT. It translates to CASSYDRTGSPLHF. The chain links TRBV5-6 to TRBJ1-6; D might be TRBD1 (6 bases). The length of the CDR3 is 14 residues. Trimming cost V 5 bases and J 10 bases, with 16 bases left between them. From germline, CDR1 is SGHDT and CDR2 YYEEEE.

CDR3 DNA: TGTGCCAGTACCCACGGACAGGGCCGTAGGGATGAGCAGTTCTTC. Its protein product is CASTHGQGRRDEQFF. The chain uses TRBV19 and TRBJ2-1; TRBD1 matches at 8 bases. This CDR3 is 15 amino acids long. The trim removed 7 bases at V and 8 bases at J, leaving 13 bases unmatched. The germline CDR1 and CDR2 sequences are LNHDA and SQIVND (reference sequence).

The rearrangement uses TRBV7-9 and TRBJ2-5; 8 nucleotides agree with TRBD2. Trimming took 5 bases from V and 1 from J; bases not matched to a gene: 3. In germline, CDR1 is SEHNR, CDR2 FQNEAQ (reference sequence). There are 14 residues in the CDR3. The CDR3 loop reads CASSPGGAQETQYF. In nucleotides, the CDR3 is TGTGCCAGCAGCCCGGGGGGGGCCCAAGAGACCCAGTACTTC.

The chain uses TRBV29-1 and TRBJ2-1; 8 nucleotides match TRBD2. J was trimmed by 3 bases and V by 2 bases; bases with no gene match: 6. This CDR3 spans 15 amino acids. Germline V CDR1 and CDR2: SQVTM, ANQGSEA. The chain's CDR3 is CSVERNSGVYNEQFF. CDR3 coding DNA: TGCAGCGTTGAACGGAATAGCGGGGTCTACAATGAGCAGTTCTTC.